Below, 21 T cell receptor beta chains from the same sample are listed, as sequenced in a study of blood T cell repertoires in COVID-19. Produced via immunoSEQ multiplex PCR; TCRdb's table is partial and in-frame only. The sample comprises about 69,000 clones, approximately 86% of which are singletons, and 16% rests with the top ten. Source material: peripheral blood. The source is a man between 35 and 55 years old with COVID-19, enrolled during active disease.

The CDR3 coding sequence is TGTGCCAGCAGCCAAGACAGCTCTGGGGCCAACGTCCTGACTTTC. Protein product: CASSQDSSGANVLTF. The chain employs TRBV3-1 (or the pseudogene TRBV3-2) and TRBJ2-6; the D is unclear. This CDR3 region has 15 residues. Trimming pared 0 bases from V and 0 bases from J, leaving 3 bases between. CDR1 and CDR2 (germline): LGHDT, YNNKEL (reference sequence).

The chain carries TRBV5-6 and TRBJ2-5; tentatively, D is TRBD1 (5 bases). This CDR3 has 15 residues. Trimming left V 4 bases short and J 2 bases short, with 15 bases between. CDR1 SGHDT and CDR2 YYEEEE come from the germline V gene. DNA of the CDR3: TGTGCCAGCAGCCTTCGACAGTATCTACAAGAGACCCAGTACTTC. This translates into CASSLRQYLQETQYF.

In its sample, this clone was seen once. The chain carries TRBV5-5 and TRBJ1-3, with D hard to call. The CDR3 totals 16 residues. CDR1 SGHKS and CDR2 YYEKEE come from the germline V gene (reference sequence). Between the trimmed V and J ends, which lost 0 bases and 0 bases, there was a span of 10 bases. CDR3 in amino acids: CASSLDRPSSGNTIYF. The CDR3 coding sequence is TGTGCCAGCAGCTTGGACCGTCCGAGCTCTGGAAACACCATATATTTT. Full variable domain (missing parts from reference TRBV5-5 and TRBJ1-3): DAGVTQSPTHLIKTRGQQVTLRCSPISGHKSVSWYQQVLGQGPQFIFQYYEKEERGRGNFPDRFSARQFPNYSSELNVNALLLGDSALYLCASSLDRPSSGNTIYFGEGSWLTVV.

The V call is TRBV28, the J call TRBJ2-5; 13 nucleotides agree with TRBD2. Germline V lookup: CDR1 MDHEN, CDR2 SYDVKM. V gave up 4 bases and J gave up 4 bases; unmatched junction bases: 12. The CDR3 sequence is 18 residues long. The chain's CDR3 is CASSSSVPGLAGRETQYF. The CDR3 bases are TGTGCCAGCAGTTCCTCGGTACCGGGACTAGCGGGGCGAGAGACCCAGTACTTC.

The V call is TRBV5-1, the J call TRBJ2-3, with no clear D. This CDR3 comprises 16 residues. Deletions cut 0 bases from V and 0 bases from J, with 11 bases between. Germline V gives CDR1 SGHRS, CDR2 YFSETQ. The CDR3 spells CASSLDGAASTDTQYF. In nucleotides, the CDR3 is TGCGCCAGCAGCTTGGATGGCGCGGCTAGCACAGATACGCAGTATTTT.

J is TRBJ2-5 and V is TRBV5-1, with D possibly matching TRBD2 (6 bases). Deletions cut 0 bases from V and 2 bases from J, with 14 bases between. Looked up from germline, CDR1 is SGHRS and CDR2 is YFSETQ. The CDR3 spans 16 residues. CDR3 region: CASSLAGGTGQETQYF. CDR3 coding DNA: TGCGCCAGCAGCTTGGCCGGGGGTACGGGGCAAGAGACCCAGTACTTC.

The genes are TRBV5-1 and TRBJ2-3, with TRBD1 as a possible D gene (5 bases). This CDR3 has 16 residues. Germline V gene lookup returns CDR1 SGHRS and CDR2 YFSETQ. Trimming took 0 bases from V and 3 from J, leaving 14 bases between them. CDR3 loop: CASSLARAGFTDTQYF. The CDR3 DNA reads TGCGCCAGCAGCTTGGCCAGGGCTGGGTTTACAGATACGCAGTATTTT. Full variable domain (rest looked up from reference TRBV5-1 and TRBJ2-3): KAGVTQTPRYLIKTRGQQVTLSCSPISGHRSVSWYQQTPGQGLQFLFEYFSETQRNKGNFPGRFSGRQFSNSRSEMNVSTLELGDSALYLCASSLARAGFTDTQYFGPGTRLTVL.

The chain carries TRBV28 and TRBJ1-2; tentative D call: TRBD1 (6 bases). The CDR3 spans 13 residues. Germline CDR1 reads MDHEN; CDR2 reads SYDVKM. With 6 bases removed from V and 4 bases from J, the gap between germline ends came to 12 bases. The CDR3 nucleotides read TGTGCCAGCAGCTTAGACAGGCGCTATGGCTACACCTTC. It is translated as CASSLDRRYGYTF.

The chain combines TRBV30 with TRBJ2-7; D is perhaps TRBD1 (5 bases). V lost 1 base and J 0 bases, leaving 13 bases between the germline ends. CDR1 GTSNPN and CDR2 SVGIG come from the germline V gene (reference sequence). The CDR3 loop spans 15 amino acids. Here the CDR3 reads CAWSESQGLSYEQYF. For the CDR3, the DNA is TGTGCCTGGAGTGAGTCCCAGGGCCTCTCCTACGAGCAGTACTTC.

This rearrangement joins TRBV3-1 (or the pseudogene TRBV3-2) to TRBJ2-7, with 7 bases that match TRBD2. CDR1 is LGHDT and CDR2 is YNNKEL in the germline V gene (reference sequence). V was clipped by 4 bases and J by 0 bases; unmatched bases: 3. The CDR3 has 14 residues. DNA of the CDR3: TGTGCCAGCAGCCGAGCGGGGAGCTCCTACGAGCAGTACTTC. Protein sequence: CASSRAGSSYEQYF.

The chain recombines TRBV10-1 with TRBJ2-3, with 10 positions matching TRBD1. CDR1 and CDR2 from the germline V gene are WNHNN and SYGVQD (reference sequence). This CDR3 region has 15 residues. After removal of 4 bases from V and 2 bases from J, the junction contained 3 bases not matched to a gene. The CDR3: CASSAGTGVTDTQYF. As DNA, the CDR3 is TGCGCCAGCAGTGCCGGGACAGGGGTCACAGATACGCAGTATTTT.

CDR3 in amino acids: CASSLGGQDTQYF. CDR3 nucleotides: TGCGCCAGCAGCTTGGGGGGACAAGATACGCAGTATTTT. The V and J genes are TRBV5-1 and TRBJ2-3; a possible D gene is TRBD1 (6 bases). CDR3 length: 13 amino acids. Germline CDR1 is SGHRS and CDR2 is YFSETQ. Trimming took 0 bases from V and 5 from J, leaving 7 bases between them.

The V and J genes are TRBV3-1 (or the pseudogene TRBV3-2) and TRBJ2-3; D is possibly TRBD1 (5 bases). This CDR3 is 13 amino acids long. V gave up 4 bases and J gave up 1 base, with 6 bases separating them. In germline, CDR1 is LGHDT, CDR2 YNNKEL (reference sequence). The chain's CDR3 is CASSPTGTDTQYF. CDR3 nucleotide sequence: TGTGCCAGCAGCCCGACAGGCACAGATACGCAGTATTTT.

The rearrangement joins TRBV28 to TRBJ1-5; a weak D match, TRBD1 (6 bases). The germline V gene has CDR1 MDHEN and CDR2 SYDVKM. The CDR3 length is 15 residues. V was shortened by 4 bases and J by 3 bases, with 13 bases between the two germline ends. CDR3 sequence: CASSSSQGHNQPQHF. CDR3 bases: TGTGCCAGCAGTTCCTCACAGGGCCACAATCAGCCCCAGCATTTT.

The genes are TRBV6-6 and TRBJ2-7; D not certain. Germline CDR1 reads MNHNY; CDR2 reads SVGAGI (reference sequence). This CDR3 has 12 amino acids. V was cut by 2 bases and J by 2 bases, with 4 bases left in between. The CDR3 bases are TGTGCCAGCAGTTACACAGCCTACGAGCAGTACTTC. Protein product: CASSYTAYEQYF.

The chain couples TRBV6-1 to TRBJ2-2, with D maybe TRBD1 (6 bases). The germline V gene has CDR1 MNHNS and CDR2 SASEGT. Trimming shortened V by 1 base and J by 7 bases, and 13 bases separated the two germline ends. The CDR3 length is 15 residues. The CDR3 reads CASSEGSQGIGELFF. Here the CDR3 DNA reads TGTGCCAGCAGTGAAGGCAGCCAGGGGATCGGGGAGCTGTTTTTT.

The rearrangement links TRBV6-5 to TRBJ1-5, with 9 nucleotides matching TRBD1. V lost 7 bases, J lost 4 bases, and 8 bases stayed unmatched. CDR3 length: 15 residues. The germline gives CDR1 MNHEY, CDR2 SVGAGI. CDR3 in amino acids: CASTLTGGANQPQHF. In DNA form, the CDR3 reads TGTGCCAGCACCTTGACAGGGGGTGCAAATCAGCCCCAGCATTTT.

The genes are TRBV14 and TRBJ2-1, with D perhaps matching TRBD1 (5 bases). The CDR3 consists of 15 residues. The V gene's germline CDR1 is SGHDN and CDR2 FVKESK. Trimming took off 0 bases at V and 4 bases at J, with 10 bases between the two ends. CDR3 bases: TGTGCCAGCAGCCAAGATTACAGGCCTTACAATGAGCAGTTCTTC. This encodes CASSQDYRPYNEQFF. Using reference TRBV14 and TRBJ2-1 for the parts outside the CDR3, the full variable domain is EAGVTQFPSHSVIEKGQTVTLRCDPISGHDNLYWYRRVMGKEIKFLLHFVKESKQDESGMPNNRFLAERTGGTYSTLKVQPAELEDSGVYFCASSQDYRPYNEQFFGPGTRLTVL.

The chain couples TRBV6-5 to TRBJ1-6, with TRBD1 as a possible D gene (5 bases). V shed 6 bases and J shed 6 bases, with 15 bases lying between them. The CDR3 runs 15 residues. Germline V gene data show CDR1 as MNHEY and CDR2 as SVGAGI. The CDR3 loop is CASRIPQGFNSPLHF. The CDR3, as DNA: TGTGCCAGCAGGATTCCCCAGGGTTTTAATTCACCCCTCCACTTT.

The rearrangement links TRBV3-1 (or the pseudogene TRBV3-2) to TRBJ1-2; 7 bases agree with TRBD1. The trim removed 1 base at V and 4 bases at J, leaving 6 bases unmatched. The CDR3 consists of 15 residues. The germline V gene has CDR1 LGHDT and CDR2 YNNKEL (reference sequence). This CDR3 is CASSQGSGQSYGYTF. The CDR3 nucleotides are TGTGCCAGCAGCCAAGGGTCGGGACAGAGCTATGGCTACACCTTC.

The rearrangement joins TRBV7-9 to TRBJ2-7; D is unclear. CDR1 SEHNR and CDR2 FQNEAQ come from the germline V gene (reference sequence). CDR3 size: 12 residues. Trimming pared 3 bases from V and 3 bases from J, leaving 6 bases between. As DNA, the CDR3 is TGTGCCAGCAGCTTCGCAGGCTACGAGCAGTACTTC. Protein: CASSFAGYEQYF.